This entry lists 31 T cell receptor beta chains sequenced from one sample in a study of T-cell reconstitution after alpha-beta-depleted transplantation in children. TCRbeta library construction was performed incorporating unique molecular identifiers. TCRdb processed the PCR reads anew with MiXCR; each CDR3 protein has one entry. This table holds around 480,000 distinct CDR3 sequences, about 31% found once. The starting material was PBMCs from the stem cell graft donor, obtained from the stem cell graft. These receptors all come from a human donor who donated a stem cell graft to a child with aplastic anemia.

The DNA for the CDR3 is TGTGCCAGCTTCCGGGGACCCGGCGGCTACGAGCAGTACTTC. This gives the protein CASFRGPGGYEQYF. The chain joins TRBV28 to TRBJ2-7; D may match TRBD1 or TRBD2 (5 bases each). The CDR3 contains 14 residues. Germline V gene data show CDR1 as MDHEN and CDR2 as SYDVKM. With 8 bases removed from V and 3 bases from J, the gap between germline ends came to 17 bases.

Here the CDR3 reads CSAEGFLGQGDSGDGYTF. The CDR3 DNA follows: TGCAGCGCCGAGGGTTTTTTGGGACAGGGAGATTCTGGAGATGGCTACACCTTC. The chain recombines TRBV29-1 with TRBJ1-2; TRBD1 matches 9 bases. Germline trimming cut 7 bases from V and 6 bases from J; bases unmatched to any gene: 24. Germline lookup yields CDR1 SQVTM and CDR2 ANQGSEA. The CDR3 covers 18 residues. The variable domain in full, with the rest retrieved from reference TRBV29-1 and TRBJ1-2, is SAVISQKPSRDICQRGTSLTIQCQVDSQVTMMFWYRQQPGQSLTLIATANQGSEATYESGFVIDKFPISRPNLTFSTLTVSNMSPEDSSIYLCSAEGFLGQGDSGDGYTFGSGTRLTVV.

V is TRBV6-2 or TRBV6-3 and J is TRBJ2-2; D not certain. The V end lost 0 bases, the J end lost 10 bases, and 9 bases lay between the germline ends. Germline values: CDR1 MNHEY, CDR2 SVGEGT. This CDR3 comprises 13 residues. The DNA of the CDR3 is TGTGCCAGCAGTTACTCGGCCCTCTTGGAGCTGTTTTTT. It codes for CASSYSALLELFF.

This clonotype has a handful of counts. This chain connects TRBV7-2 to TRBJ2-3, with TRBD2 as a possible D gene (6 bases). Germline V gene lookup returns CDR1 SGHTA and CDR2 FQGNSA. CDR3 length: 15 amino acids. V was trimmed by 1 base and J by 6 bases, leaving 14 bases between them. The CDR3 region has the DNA TGTGCCAGCAGCTTAGTGGGGGGAACAGTGGATACGCAGTATTTT. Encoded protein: CASSLVGGTVDTQYF.

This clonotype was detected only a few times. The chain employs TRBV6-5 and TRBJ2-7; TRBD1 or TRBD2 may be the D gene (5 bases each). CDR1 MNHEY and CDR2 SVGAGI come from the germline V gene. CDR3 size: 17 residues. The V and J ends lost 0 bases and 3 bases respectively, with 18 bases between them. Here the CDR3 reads CASSYSGLGSGGYEQYV. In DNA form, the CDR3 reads TGTGCCAGCAGTTACTCGGGCTTGGGGAGTGGGGGCTACGAGCAGTACGTC.

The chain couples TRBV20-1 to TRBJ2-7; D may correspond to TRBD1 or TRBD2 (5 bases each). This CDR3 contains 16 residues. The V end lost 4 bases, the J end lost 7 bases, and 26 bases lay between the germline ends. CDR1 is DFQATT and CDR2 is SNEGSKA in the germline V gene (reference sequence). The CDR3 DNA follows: TGCAGTGCTATCCCCCACTTTAGGGACCTAACCGAGGAGCAGTACTTC. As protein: CSAIPHFRDLTEEQYF.

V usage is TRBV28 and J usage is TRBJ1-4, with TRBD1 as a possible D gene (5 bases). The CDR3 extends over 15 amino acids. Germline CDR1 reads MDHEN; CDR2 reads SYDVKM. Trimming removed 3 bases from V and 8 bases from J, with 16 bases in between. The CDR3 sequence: CASSFGTQVGEKLFF. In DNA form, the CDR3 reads TGTGCCAGCAGTTTCGGGACTCAAGTCGGCGAAAAACTGTTTTTT.

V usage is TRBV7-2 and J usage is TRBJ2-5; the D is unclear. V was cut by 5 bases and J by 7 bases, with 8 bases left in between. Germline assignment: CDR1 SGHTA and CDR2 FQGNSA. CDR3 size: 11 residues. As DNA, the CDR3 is TGTGCCAGCAGCGTCAGAGGGACCCAGTACTTC. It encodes CASSVRGTQYF.

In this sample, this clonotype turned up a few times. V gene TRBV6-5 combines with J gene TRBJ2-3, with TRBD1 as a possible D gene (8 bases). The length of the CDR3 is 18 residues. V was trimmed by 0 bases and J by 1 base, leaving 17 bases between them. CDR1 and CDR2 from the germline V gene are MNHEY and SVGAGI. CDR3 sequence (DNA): TGTGCCAGCAGTTACTCTACCGGACAGGGAGGGGGCACAGATACGCAGTATTTT. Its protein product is CASSYSTGQGGGTDTQYF.

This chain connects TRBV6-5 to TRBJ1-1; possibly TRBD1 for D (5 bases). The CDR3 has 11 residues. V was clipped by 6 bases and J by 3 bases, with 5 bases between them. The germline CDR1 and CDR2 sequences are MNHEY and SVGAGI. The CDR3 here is CASRGDTEAFF. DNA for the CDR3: TGTGCCAGCAGGGGGGACACTGAAGCTTTCTTT.

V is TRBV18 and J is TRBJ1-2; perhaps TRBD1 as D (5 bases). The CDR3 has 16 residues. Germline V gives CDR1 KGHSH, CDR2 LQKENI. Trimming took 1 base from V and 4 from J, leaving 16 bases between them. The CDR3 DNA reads TGTGCCAGCTCACCACGTATCGGGGGAACAAGCTATGGCTACACCTTC. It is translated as CASSPRIGGTSYGYTF.

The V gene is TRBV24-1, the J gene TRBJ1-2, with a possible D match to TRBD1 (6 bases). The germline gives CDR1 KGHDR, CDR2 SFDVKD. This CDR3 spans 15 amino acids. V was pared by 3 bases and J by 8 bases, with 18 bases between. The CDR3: CATSDPLTGLGGYTF. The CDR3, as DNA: TGTGCCACCAGTGATCCGTTAACAGGGCTTGGAGGCTACACCTTC.

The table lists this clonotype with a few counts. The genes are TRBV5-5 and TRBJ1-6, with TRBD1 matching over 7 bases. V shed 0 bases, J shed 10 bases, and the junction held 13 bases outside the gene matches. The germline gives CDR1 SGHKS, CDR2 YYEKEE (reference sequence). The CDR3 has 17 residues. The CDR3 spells CASSLERNRGGRSPLHF. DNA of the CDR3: TGTGCCAGCAGCTTGGAGAGAAACAGGGGAGGTCGGTCACCCCTCCACTTT.

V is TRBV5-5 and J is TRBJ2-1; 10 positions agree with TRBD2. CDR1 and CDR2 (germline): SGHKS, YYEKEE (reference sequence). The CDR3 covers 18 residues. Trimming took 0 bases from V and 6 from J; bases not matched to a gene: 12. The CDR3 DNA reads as TGTGCCAGCAGCTTGGCCGGAATAGCGGGAGGTGGGTTCAATGAGCAGTTCTTC. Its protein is CASSLAGIAGGGFNEQFF.

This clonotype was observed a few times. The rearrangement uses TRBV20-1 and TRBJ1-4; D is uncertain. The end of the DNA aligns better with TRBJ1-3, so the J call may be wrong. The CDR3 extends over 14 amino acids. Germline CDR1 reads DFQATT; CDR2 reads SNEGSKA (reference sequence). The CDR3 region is CSARVSGSGNTIYF. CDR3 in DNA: TGCAGTGCTAGAGTGTCTGGCTCTGGAAACACCATATATTTT.

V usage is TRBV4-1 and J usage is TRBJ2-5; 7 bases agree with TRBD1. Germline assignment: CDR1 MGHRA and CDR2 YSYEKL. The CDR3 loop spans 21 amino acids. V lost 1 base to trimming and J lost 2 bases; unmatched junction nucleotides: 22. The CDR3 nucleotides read TGCGCCAGCAGCCAAGTGGTGACAGGGATCCACCTAGGTTCGACTCAAGAGACCCAGTACTTC. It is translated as CASSQVVTGIHLGSTQETQYF.

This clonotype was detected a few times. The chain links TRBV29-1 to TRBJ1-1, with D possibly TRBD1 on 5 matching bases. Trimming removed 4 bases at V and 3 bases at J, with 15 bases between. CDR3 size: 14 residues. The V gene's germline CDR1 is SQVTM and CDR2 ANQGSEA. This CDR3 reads CSVVSRAGDTEAFF. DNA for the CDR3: TGCAGCGTTGTGAGCAGGGCGGGAGACACTGAAGCTTTCTTT.

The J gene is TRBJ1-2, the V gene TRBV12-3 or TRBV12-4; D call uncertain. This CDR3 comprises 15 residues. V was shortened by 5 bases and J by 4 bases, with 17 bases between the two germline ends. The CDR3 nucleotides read TGTGCCAGCAGTCCCGATCCGGACGGGAGCTATGGCTACACCTTC. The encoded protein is CASSPDPDGSYGYTF.

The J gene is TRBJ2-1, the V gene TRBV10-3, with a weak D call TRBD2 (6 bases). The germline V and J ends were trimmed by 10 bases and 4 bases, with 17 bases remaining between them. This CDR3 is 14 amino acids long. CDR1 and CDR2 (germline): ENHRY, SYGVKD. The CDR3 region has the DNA TGTGCCACGCTCGCGGACTACAGTTACAATGAGCAGTTCTTC. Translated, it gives CATLADYSYNEQFF.

The CDR3 loop reads CASSQLAGSNTEAFF. The CDR3, as DNA: TGTGCCAGCTCACAATTAGCCGGGAGCAACACTGAAGCTTTCTTT. The chain joins TRBV18 to TRBJ1-1, with no clear D. This CDR3 has 15 amino acids. V was trimmed by 4 bases and J by 2 bases, leaving 14 bases between them. Germline loops: CDR1 KGHSH, CDR2 LQKENI.

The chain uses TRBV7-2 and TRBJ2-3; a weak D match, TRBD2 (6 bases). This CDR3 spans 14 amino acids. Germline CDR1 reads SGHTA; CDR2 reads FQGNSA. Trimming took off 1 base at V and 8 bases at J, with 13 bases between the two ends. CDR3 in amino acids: CASSLEGGTATQYF. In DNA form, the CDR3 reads TGTGCCAGCAGCTTAGAGGGCGGGACGGCTACGCAGTATTTT.

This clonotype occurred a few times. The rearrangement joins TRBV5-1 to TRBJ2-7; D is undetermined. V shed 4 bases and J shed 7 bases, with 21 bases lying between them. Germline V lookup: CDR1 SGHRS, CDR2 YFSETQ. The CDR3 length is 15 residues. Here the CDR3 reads CASSLGGGAQREQYF. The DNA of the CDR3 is TGCGCCAGCAGCCTGGGCGGCGGCGCACAGAGGGAGCAGTACTTC.

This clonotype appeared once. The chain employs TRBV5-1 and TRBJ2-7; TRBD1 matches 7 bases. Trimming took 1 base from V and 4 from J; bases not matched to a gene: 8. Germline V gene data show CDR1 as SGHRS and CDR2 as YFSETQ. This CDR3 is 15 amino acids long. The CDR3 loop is CASSLSQGPPYEQYF. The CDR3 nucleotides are TGCGCCAGCAGCTTGTCACAGGGGCCCCCGTACGAGCAGTACTTC.

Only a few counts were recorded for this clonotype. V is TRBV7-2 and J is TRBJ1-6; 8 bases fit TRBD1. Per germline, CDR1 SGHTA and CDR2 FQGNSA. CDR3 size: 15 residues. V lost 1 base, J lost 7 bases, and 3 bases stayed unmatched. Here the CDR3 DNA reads TGTGCCAGCAGCTTAGGGACAGGGACAAATTCACCCCTCCACTTT. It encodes CASSLGTGTNSPLHF.

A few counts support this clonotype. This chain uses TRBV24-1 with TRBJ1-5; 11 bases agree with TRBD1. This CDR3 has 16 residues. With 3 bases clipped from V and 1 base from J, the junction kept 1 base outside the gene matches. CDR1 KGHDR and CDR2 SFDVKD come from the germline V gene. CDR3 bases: TGTGCCACCAGTGATCGGGACAGGGGGAGCAATCAGCCCCAGCATTTT. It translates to CATSDRDRGSNQPQHF.

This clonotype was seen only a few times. CDR3 amino acids: CSARDQRAPGQSGYTF. Here the CDR3 DNA reads TGCAGTGCTAGAGATCAGAGGGCCCCAGGGCAGTCTGGCTACACCTTC. The chain uses TRBV20-1 and TRBJ1-2; D may be TRBD1 (5 bases). The CDR3 runs to 16 residues. From germline, CDR1 is DFQATT and CDR2 SNEGSKA (reference sequence). With 0 bases removed from V and 7 bases from J, the gap between germline ends came to 21 bases.

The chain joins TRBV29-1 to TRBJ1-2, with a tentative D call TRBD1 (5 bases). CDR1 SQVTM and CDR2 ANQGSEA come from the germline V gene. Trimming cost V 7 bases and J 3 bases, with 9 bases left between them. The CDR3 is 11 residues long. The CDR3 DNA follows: TGCAGCGACGACAGATACTATGGCTACACCTTC. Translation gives CSDDRYYGYTF.

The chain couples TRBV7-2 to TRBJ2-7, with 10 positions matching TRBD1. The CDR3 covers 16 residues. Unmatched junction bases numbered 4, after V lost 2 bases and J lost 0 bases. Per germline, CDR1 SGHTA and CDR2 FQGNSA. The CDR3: CASSLKGQGISYEQYF. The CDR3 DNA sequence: TGTGCCAGCAGCTTAAAGGGACAGGGGATCTCCTACGAGCAGTACTTC.

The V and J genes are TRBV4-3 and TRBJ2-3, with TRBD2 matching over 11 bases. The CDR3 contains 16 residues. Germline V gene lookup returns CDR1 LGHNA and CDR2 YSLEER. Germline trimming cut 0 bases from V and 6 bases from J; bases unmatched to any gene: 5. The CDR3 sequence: CASSQDWASGRDTQYF. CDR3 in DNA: TGCGCCAGCAGCCAAGATTGGGCTAGCGGGAGGGATACGCAGTATTTT.

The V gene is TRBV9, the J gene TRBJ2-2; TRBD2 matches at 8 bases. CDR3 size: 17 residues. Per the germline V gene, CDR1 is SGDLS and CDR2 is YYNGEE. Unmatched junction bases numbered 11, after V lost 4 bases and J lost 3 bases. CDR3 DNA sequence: TGTGCCAGCAGCCCTTTCGGTAGCGGGACGTACACCGGGGAGCTGTTTTTT. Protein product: CASSPFGSGTYTGELFF.

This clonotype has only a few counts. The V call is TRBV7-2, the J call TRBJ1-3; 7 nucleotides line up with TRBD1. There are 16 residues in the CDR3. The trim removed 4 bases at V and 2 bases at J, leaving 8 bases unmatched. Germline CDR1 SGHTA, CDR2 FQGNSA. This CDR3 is CASSYFYGTAGNTIYF. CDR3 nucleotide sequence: TGTGCCAGCAGCTACTTTTACGGGACAGCTGGAAACACCATATATTTT.